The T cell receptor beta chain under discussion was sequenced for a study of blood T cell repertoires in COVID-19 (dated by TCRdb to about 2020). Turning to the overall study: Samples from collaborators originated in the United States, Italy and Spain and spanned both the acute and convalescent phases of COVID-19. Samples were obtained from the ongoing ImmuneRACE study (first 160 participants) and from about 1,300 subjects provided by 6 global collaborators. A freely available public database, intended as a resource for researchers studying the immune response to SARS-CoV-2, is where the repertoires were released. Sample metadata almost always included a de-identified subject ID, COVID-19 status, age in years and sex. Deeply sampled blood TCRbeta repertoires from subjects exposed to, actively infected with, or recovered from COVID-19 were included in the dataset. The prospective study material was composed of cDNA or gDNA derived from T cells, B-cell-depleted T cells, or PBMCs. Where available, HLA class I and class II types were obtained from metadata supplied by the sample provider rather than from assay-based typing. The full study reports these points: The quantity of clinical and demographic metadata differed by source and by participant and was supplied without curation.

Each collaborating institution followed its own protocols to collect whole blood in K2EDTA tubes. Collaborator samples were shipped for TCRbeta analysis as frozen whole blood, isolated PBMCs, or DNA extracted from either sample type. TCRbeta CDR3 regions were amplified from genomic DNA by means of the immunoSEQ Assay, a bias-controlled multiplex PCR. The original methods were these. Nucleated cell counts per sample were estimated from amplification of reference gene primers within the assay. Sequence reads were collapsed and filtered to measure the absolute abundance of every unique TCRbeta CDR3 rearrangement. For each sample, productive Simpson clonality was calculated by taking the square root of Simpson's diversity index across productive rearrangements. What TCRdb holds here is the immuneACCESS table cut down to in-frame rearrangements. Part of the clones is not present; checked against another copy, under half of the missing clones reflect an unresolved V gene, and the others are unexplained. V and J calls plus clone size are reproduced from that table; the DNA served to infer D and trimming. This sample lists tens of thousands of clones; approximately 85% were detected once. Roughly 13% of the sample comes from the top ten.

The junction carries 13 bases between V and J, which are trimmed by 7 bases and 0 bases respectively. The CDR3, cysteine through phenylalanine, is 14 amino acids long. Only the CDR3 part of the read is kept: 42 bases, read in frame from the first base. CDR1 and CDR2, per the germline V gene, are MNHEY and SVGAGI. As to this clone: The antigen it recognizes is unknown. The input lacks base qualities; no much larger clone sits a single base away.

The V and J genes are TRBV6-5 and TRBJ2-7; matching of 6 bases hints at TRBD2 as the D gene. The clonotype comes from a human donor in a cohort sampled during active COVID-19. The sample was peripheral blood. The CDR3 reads CASMEGPSSYEQYF. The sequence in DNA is TGTGCCAGCATGGAGGGGCCCAGCTCCTACGAGCAGTACTTC.